Below, 10 T cell receptor beta chains from the same sample are listed, as sequenced in a study of CD8 T cells in Susac syndrome. Random hexamers were used to reverse transcribe 0.5 to 1 ug of RNA. TCRdb independently ran MiXCR on the immunoSEQ multiplex PCR reads; one entry per CDR3 protein. Of roughly 70,000 distinct CDR3 sequences in the sample, 96% are singletons; the top ten hold around 0.11%. What was sequenced was CD4+ T cells from PBMCs. These receptors were obtained from a human donor with multiple sclerosis.

The V gene is TRBV20-1, the J gene TRBJ2-5; 7 bases match TRBD1. CDR1 is DFQATT and CDR2 is SNEGSKA in the germline V gene (reference sequence). Trimming removed 1 base from V and 5 bases from J; junction bases left unmatched: 10. This CDR3 region has 15 residues. For the CDR3, the DNA is TGCAGTGCTAGAGGTCCCCGCGACAGGGTGGAGACCCAGTACTTC. Its protein is CSARGPRDRVETQYF.

This clonotype was counted once. The chain uses TRBV7-9 and TRBJ2-5; D gene unclear. Between the trimmed V and J ends, which lost 8 bases and 1 base, there was a span of 11 bases. The CDR3 runs to 13 residues. Germline CDR1 is SEHNR and CDR2 is FQNEAQ (reference sequence). The CDR3, as DNA: TGTGCCAGCTTGGGCCCAGCCCAAGAGACCCAGTACTTC. It encodes CASLGPAQETQYF.

V is TRBV2 and J is TRBJ1-1, with no clear D. The germline gives CDR1 SNHLY, CDR2 FYNNEI. V was trimmed by 6 bases and J by 1 base, leaving 9 bases between them. This CDR3 is 13 amino acids long. CDR3 bases: TGTGCCAGCAGCCTCCAGCCGAACACTGAAGCTTTCTTT. Translated: CASSLQPNTEAFF.

CDR3 nucleotides: TGTGCCAGCAGCCAAACGAAGGGGGAGCAGTTCTTC. As protein: CASSQTKGEQFF. The chain uses TRBV3-1 and TRBJ2-1; D may be TRBD1 (5 bases). The V and J ends lost 2 bases and 10 bases respectively, with 9 bases between them. The CDR3 totals 12 residues. Germline V gene lookup returns CDR1 LGHDT and CDR2 YNNKEL (reference sequence).

This chain links TRBV20-1 with TRBJ2-3, with D perhaps matching TRBD2 (6 bases). Trimming pared 5 bases from V and 2 bases from J, leaving 14 bases between. The CDR3 contains 14 residues. CDR1 is DFQATT and CDR2 is SNEGSKA in the germline V gene (reference sequence). The CDR3 DNA is TGCAGTGCTCTACCGGGACTGGACACAGATACGCAGTATTTT. It is translated as CSALPGLDTDTQYF.

The sample holds one count of this clonotype. The chain combines TRBV12-3 or TRBV12-4 with TRBJ2-1; D is unresolved. With 2 bases removed from V and 1 base from J, the gap between germline ends came to 0 bases. This CDR3 comprises 12 residues. The CDR3 sequence is CASSLSYNEQFF. In DNA form, the CDR3 reads TGTGCCAGCAGTTTATCCTACAATGAGCAGTTCTTC.

The gene calls are TRBV7-9 and TRBJ1-4; D is unresolved. Looked up from germline, CDR1 is SEHNR and CDR2 is FQNEAQ (reference sequence). CDR3 size: 13 residues. Trimming stripped 5 bases from V and 6 bases from J, with 10 bases between. The CDR3 DNA is TGTGCCAGCAGCAACCTGGGCTATGAAAAACTGTTTTTT. Protein sequence: CASSNLGYEKLFF.

The chain joins TRBV7-8 to TRBJ2-7, with D unclear. Trimming took 1 base from V and 9 from J, leaving 16 bases between them. From germline, CDR1 is SGHVS and CDR2 FQNEAQ. The CDR3 is made up of 14 amino acids. CDR3 in amino acids: CASSLGAAVVTQYF. In DNA, the CDR3 is TGTGCCAGCAGCTTAGGCGCGGCAGTCGTTACGCAGTACTTC.

The chain is built from TRBV7-2 and TRBJ2-1; 12 bases are shared with TRBD2. The CDR3 sequence is 16 residues long. The germline CDR1 and CDR2 sequences are SGHTA and FQGNSA. V trimming: 5 bases; J trimming: 6 bases; junction bases outside the gene matches: 8. CDR3: CASSPSSGGASNEQFF. The CDR3 region has the DNA TGTGCCAGCAGCCCCTCTAGCGGGGGGGCCTCCAATGAGCAGTTCTTC.

The rearrangement joins TRBV7-9 to TRBJ1-6; D call uncertain. V lost 1 base, J lost 10 bases, and 5 bases lay in between. Germline V gene data show CDR1 as SEHNR and CDR2 as FQNEAQ (reference sequence). CDR3 length: 12 residues. Here the CDR3 DNA reads TGTGCCAGCAGCTTAGAACTCTCACCCCTCCACTTT. Protein sequence: CASSLELSPLHF.